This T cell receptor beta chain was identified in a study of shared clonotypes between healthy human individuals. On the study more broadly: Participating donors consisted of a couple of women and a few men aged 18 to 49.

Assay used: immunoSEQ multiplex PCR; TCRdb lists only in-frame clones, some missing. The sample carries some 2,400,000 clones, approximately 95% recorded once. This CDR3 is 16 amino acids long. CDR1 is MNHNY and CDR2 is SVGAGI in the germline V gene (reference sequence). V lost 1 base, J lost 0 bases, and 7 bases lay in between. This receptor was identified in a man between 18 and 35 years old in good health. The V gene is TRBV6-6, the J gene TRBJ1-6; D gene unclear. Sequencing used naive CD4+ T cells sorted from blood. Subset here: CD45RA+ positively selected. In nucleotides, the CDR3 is TGTGCCAGCAGTTACTTCGGGAGCTCCTATAATTCACCCCTCCACTTT. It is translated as CASSYFGSSYNSPLHF.